The next 6 T cell receptor beta chains were all read from a single sample in a study of blood T cell repertoires in COVID-19. The data were produced by immunoSEQ multiplex PCR, yet TCRdb's version contains in-frame clones alone and is incomplete. The table records 200,000 or so clones, approximately 90% of them present only once. Input material: peripheral blood. These receptors all stem from a man between 70 and 80 years old with active or convalescent COVID-19.

The genes are TRBV5-4 and TRBJ1-2, with 10 bases fitting TRBD1. In germline, CDR1 is SGHNT, CDR2 YYREEE (reference sequence). The CDR3 loop spans 14 amino acids. Losses at the gene ends were 4 bases for V and 4 bases for J; bases not matched to a gene: 4. CDR3 sequence reads: CASSLRDRGYGYTF. The CDR3 DNA is TGTGCCAGCAGCCTCCGGGACAGGGGCTATGGCTACACCTTC.

The V gene is TRBV10-3, the J gene TRBJ1-5; 7 bases are a match to TRBD1. J gave up 9 bases and V 6 bases, and 11 bases lay outside the gene matches. The CDR3 sequence is 14 residues long. CDR1 ENHRY and CDR2 SYGVKD come from the germline V gene. CDR3 sequence (DNA): TGTGCCATCAGCCCCGAGGGGGCCCCGGGGCCCCAGCATTTT. Encoded protein: CAISPEGAPGPQHF.

The chain links TRBV5-4 to TRBJ2-3, with D tentatively TRBD2 (5 bases). Germline V CDR1 and CDR2: SGHNT, YYREEE (reference sequence). The V end was cut by 3 bases, the J end by 0 bases, with 11 bases between. CDR3 length equals 15 residues. The DNA for the CDR3 is TGTGCCAGCAGCTGGGCAGGAGGCAGCACAGATACGCAGTATTTT. Translating it yields CASSWAGGSTDTQYF. The full variable domain, its missing parts supplied by reference TRBV5-4 and TRBJ2-3, is ETGVTQSPTHLIKTRGQQVTLRCSSQSGHNTVSWYQQALGQGPQFIFQYYREEENGRGNFPPRFSGLQFPNYSSELNVNALELDDSALYLCASSWAGGSTDTQYFGPGTRLTVL.

The chain joins TRBV18 to TRBJ1-1; no clear D gene. CDR3 length: 15 amino acids. The V end was cut by 0 bases, the J end by 1 base, with 9 bases between. Looked up from germline, CDR1 is KGHSH and CDR2 is LQKENI. CDR3 in DNA: TGTGCCAGCTCACCACCGAAGGCAGGGAACACTGAAGCTTTCTTT. It specifies CASSPPKAGNTEAFF.

This chain uses TRBV18 with TRBJ2-5, with 13 bases matching TRBD2. There are 16 residues in the CDR3. Per germline, CDR1 KGHSH and CDR2 LQKENI. The ends lost 8 bases at V and 4 bases at J; junction bases unmatched: 10. The CDR3 bases are TGTGCCAGCCGTACGTCCGGGACTAGCGGGATAGAGACCCAGTACTTC. Protein: CASRTSGTSGIETQYF.

The chain links TRBV9 to TRBJ2-7; possible D gene TRBD1, 7 bases. The CDR3 is made up of 14 amino acids. Germline V gene data show CDR1 as SGDLS and CDR2 as YYNGEE. Trimming cost V 4 bases and J 4 bases, with 15 bases left between them. CDR3 protein: CASSPRGTDYEQYF. The CDR3 DNA sequence: TGTGCCAGCAGCCCCCGCGGGACAGATTACGAGCAGTACTTC.